The text below deals with one TCR beta chain. Its target is unknown. This specimen comes from a study of cytomegalovirus exposure and HLA in healthy donors. Whole-study findings and limits: CMV antigen specificity of three CMV-associated chains was confirmed in vitro. Most TCR sequences were seen very rarely across donors, but some public TCRs occurred in many. Researchers counted roughly 160 TCR beta chains as cytomegalovirus-associated.

Generated by immunoSEQ multiplex PCR, the TCRdb table keeps only in-frame clones and is missing some. Of a few hundred thousand clones in the sample, roughly 88% were seen once. The germline V gene has CDR1 GTSNPN and CDR2 SVGIG (reference sequence). The CDR3 has 12 amino acids. Trimming left V 1 base short and J 11 bases short, with 14 bases between. The sequence was collected from a woman between 18 and 30 years old in good health and CMV-seronegative. Sequenced input: PBMCs. The chain couples TRBV30 to TRBJ1-1; D is possibly TRBD1 (6 bases). The CDR3 DNA follows: TGTGCCTGGAGTGGTAGTAATCAGGGGGCTTTCTTT. Protein product: CAWSGSNQGAFF.